This passage covers 12 T cell receptor beta chains from one sample sequenced in a study of response to subunit inactivated influenza vaccine listed by TCRdb under 2018. The method was RT-PCR. Data came from an Illumina HiSeq 2500. TCRdb reworked the public reads: Q25 trimming with fastp, MiXCR clone assembly, productive beta chains retained. A single entry per CDR3 protein holds the most common genes and DNA from its merged rows. For this sample the table gives a few hundred thousand distinct CDR3 sequences, of which approximately 23% were detected only once. About 9.4% of the sample lies in the top ten. The sample in question was PBMCs from blood, obtained less than 22 months after vaccination. Source of these receptors: a man between 50 and 69 years old who received an inactivated influenza vaccine. Donor details come from another sample of the same person, matched by shared clones.

This clonotype appeared a few times. V is TRBV18 and J is TRBJ1-5; the D is unclear. V was trimmed by 1 base and J by 6 bases, leaving 7 bases between them. The CDR3 consists of 13 residues. Germline CDR1 KGHSH, CDR2 LQKENI. CDR3 residues: CASSPQVGQPQHF. In nucleotides, the CDR3 is TGTGCCAGCTCACCACAGGTGGGTCAGCCCCAGCATTTT.

This chain joins TRBV6-2 or TRBV6-3 and TRBJ1-2, with 7 bases matching TRBD1. Losses at the gene ends were 4 bases for V and 6 bases for J; bases not matched to a gene: 8. The germline V gene encodes CDR1 MNHEY and CDR2 SVGEGT. The CDR3 runs to 14 residues. For the CDR3, the DNA is TGTGCCAGCAGTTTCCGCCGCACAGGGGATGGCTACACCTTC. It codes for CASSFRRTGDGYTF.

The chain is built from TRBV4-2 and TRBJ1-1, with 7 bases fitting TRBD1. Germline values: CDR1 LGHNA, CDR2 YNFKEQ. This CDR3 has 15 amino acids. Germline trimming cut 2 bases from V and 4 bases from J; bases unmatched to any gene: 7. CDR3 loop: CASSQTTGRGTEAFF. CDR3 bases: TGTGCCAGCAGCCAAACGACAGGGCGCGGCACTGAAGCTTTCTTT.

This clonotype has only a few counts. This chain connects TRBV2 to TRBJ1-1; no clear D. The ends were cut back, 1 base at V and 4 bases at J, with 4 bases in the middle. The CDR3 has 12 amino acids. CDR1 and CDR2 from the germline V gene are SNHLY and FYNNEI. As DNA, the CDR3 is TGTGCCAGCAGTGAAGGGGTCACTGAAGCTTTCTTT. This encodes CASSEGVTEAFF. Looking up the rest from reference TRBV2 and TRBJ1-1 gives the full variable domain: EPEVTQTPSHQVTQMGQEVILRCVPISNHLYFYWYRQILGQKVEFLVSFYNNEISEKSEIFDDQFSVERPDGSNFTLKIRSTKLEDSAMYFCASSEGVTEAFFGQGTRLTVV.

This clonotype was observed at least ten times. The chain uses TRBV4-3 and TRBJ1-5; D is undetermined. The germline gives CDR1 LGHNA, CDR2 YSLEER. The CDR3 length is 18 residues. V gave up 0 bases and J gave up 2 bases, with 17 bases separating them. The CDR3 nucleotides are TGCGCCAGCAGCCAAGAGTGGGAGGGAAAGAGAGGCAATCAGCCCCAGCATTTT. The encoded protein is CASSQEWEGKRGNQPQHF.

This clonotype was detected once. This sequence joins TRBV5-6 and TRBJ2-3; D may be TRBD2 (6 bases). CDR3 length: 15 residues. CDR1 SGHDT and CDR2 YYEEEE come from the germline V gene. Trimming took off 4 bases at V and 3 bases at J, with 15 bases between the two ends. The CDR3 DNA sequence: TGTGCCAGCAGCCCCGGGAGTTGGGTGACAGATACGCAGTATTTT. It is translated as CASSPGSWVTDTQYF. Supplemented by reference TRBV5-6 and TRBJ2-3, the full variable domain reads DAGVTQSPTHLIKTRGQQVTLRCSPKSGHDTVSWYQQALGQGPQFIFQYYEEEERQRGNFPDRFSGHQFPNYSSELNVNALLLGDSALYLCASSPGSWVTDTQYFGPGTRLTVL.

This clonotype has more than one count but fewer than ten. The chain combines TRBV15 with TRBJ1-4; D may be TRBD1 (5 bases). The CDR3 consists of 16 residues. V gave up 0 bases and J gave up 3 bases, with 11 bases separating them. The germline gives CDR1 LNHNV, CDR2 YYDKDF (reference sequence). Here the CDR3 reads CATSREGLLANEKLFF. The CDR3 region has the DNA TGTGCCACCAGCAGAGAGGGACTTTTGGCTAATGAAAAACTGTTTTTT.

This clonotype has only a few counts. The rearrangement joins TRBV12-3 or TRBV12-4 to TRBJ1-3, with D possibly matching TRBD1 (6 bases). This CDR3 spans 15 amino acids. The V and J ends lost 11 bases and 0 bases respectively, with 17 bases between them. CDR3 region: CAFEGGGDSGNTIYF. In nucleotides, the CDR3 is TGTGCCTTTGAAGGAGGGGGAGACTCTGGAAACACCATATATTTT.

This chain joins TRBV27 and TRBJ2-2, with 10 bases that match TRBD2. The CDR3 totals 13 residues. The J segment lost 9 bases and the V segment lost 8 bases, leaving 6 bases of the junction unmatched. CDR1 and CDR2 from the germline V gene are MNHEY and SMNVEV (reference sequence). This CDR3 is CASGSGGARELFF. In nucleotides, the CDR3 is TGTGCCAGCGGGAGCGGGGGGGCACGGGAGCTGTTTTTT.

The chain combines TRBV7-3 with TRBJ2-7; TRBD1 or TRBD2 may be the D gene (5 bases each). Germline CDR1 and CDR2: SGHTA and FQGTGA. The CDR3 is made up of 13 amino acids. Trimming left V 5 bases short and J 5 bases short, with 13 bases between. The CDR3 protein is CASSAGRDHEQYF. CDR3 bases: TGTGCCAGCAGCGCAGGCAGGGACCACGAGCAGTACTTC. The entire variable domain, with the rest obtained from reference TRBV7-3 and TRBJ2-7, is as follows: GAGVSQTPSNKVTEKGKYVELRCDPISGHTALYWYRQSLGQGPEFLIYFQGTGAADDSGLPNDRFFAVRPEGSVSTLKIQRTERGDSAVYLCASSAGRDHEQYFGPGTRLTVT.

Only a few counts were recorded for this clonotype. The V call is TRBV5-6, the J call TRBJ1-1; perhaps TRBD1 as D (6 bases). CDR1 SGHDT and CDR2 YYEEEE come from the germline V gene. V lost 0 bases to trimming and J lost 4 bases, with 10 bases between them. CDR3 length: 14 amino acids. CDR3 nucleotide sequence: TGTGCCAGCAGCTTGGGTACAGGGACCACTGAAGCTTTCTTT. Protein product: CASSLGTGTTEAFF.

The chain is built from TRBV6-1 and TRBJ1-6; D not certain. The ends were cut back, 1 base at V and 11 bases at J, with 9 bases in the middle. CDR1 is MNHNS and CDR2 is SASEGT in the germline V gene. This CDR3 has 13 amino acids. CDR3 sequence (DNA): TGTGCCAGCAGTGAAGGGAGCTCCCCACCCCTCCACTTT. Translation gives CASSEGSSPPLHF.